These 20 T cell receptor beta chains originate from one sample sequenced in a study of blood T cells in healthy people across ages. Next came a second PCR, run for about 6 to 12 cycles, which used a sample-barcoded 5' primer along with a J-beta primer mix. TCRdb called the 5' RACE reads again in MiXCR, with one record for every CDR3 protein. The table lists over 1,500,000 distinct CDR3 sequences, about 39% of them singletons. The source material was blood. Receptors were obtained from a human donor in good health.

Here the CDR3 reads CASSLSTGVYEQYF. For the CDR3, the DNA is TGTGCCAGCAGCTTATCGACAGGGGTCTACGAGCAGTACTTC. The chain has TRBV7-9 and TRBJ2-4, with 8 positions matching TRBD1. The end of the DNA aligns better with TRBJ2-7, so the J call may be wrong. Germline-derived CDR1 and CDR2 are SEHNR and FQNEAQ (reference sequence). The CDR3 totals 14 residues.

This clonotype was seen once. The chain is built from TRBV28 and TRBJ1-4, with D tentatively TRBD1 (6 bases). The germline V gene has CDR1 MDHEN and CDR2 SYDVKM. This CDR3 comprises 17 residues. Trimming stripped 4 bases from V and 5 bases from J, with 20 bases between. Here the CDR3 reads CASSSTDTRGPNEKLFF. The CDR3 region has the DNA TGTGCCAGCAGTTCGACGGACACCCGGGGGCCAAATGAAAAACTGTTTTTT.

The chain couples TRBV24-1 to TRBJ2-3; either TRBD1 or TRBD2 may supply D (8 bases each). The V gene's germline CDR1 is KGHDR and CDR2 SFDVKD. With 4 bases removed from V and 6 bases from J, the gap between germline ends came to 22 bases. The CDR3 runs to 17 residues. CDR3 sequence (DNA): TGTGCCACCAGTGACCATCGACAGGGGACTAGATCCGATACGCAGTATTTT. It codes for CATSDHRQGTRSDTQYF.

This rearrangement joins TRBV29-1 to TRBJ2-1; no reliable D call. This CDR3 comprises 13 residues. The V end was cut by 2 bases, the J end by 10 bases, with 15 bases between. CDR1 is SQVTM and CDR2 is ANQGSEA in the germline V gene. CDR3 coding DNA: TGCAGCGTTGAAAAGACTGAAACCTACGAGCAGTTCTTC. It encodes CSVEKTETYEQFF.

The CDR3 DNA is TGTGCCAGCAGTTCCTCTTGGGGGGGGAACATTCAGTACTTC. It specifies CASSSSWGGNIQYF. The chain couples TRBV6-2 or TRBV6-3 to TRBJ2-4; 7 bases align to TRBD2. J gave up 7 bases and V 4 bases, and 7 bases lay outside the gene matches. Per the germline V gene, CDR1 is MNHEY and CDR2 is SVGEGT. The CDR3 length is 14 residues.

The chain carries TRBV20-1 and TRBJ2-4, with TRBD1 identical over 7 bases. The end of the DNA is better explained by TRBJ2-7, so the J call may be wrong. Per germline, CDR1 DFQATT and CDR2 SNEGSKA (reference sequence). CDR3 length equals 12 residues. The CDR3 reads CSATDRDREQYF. The CDR3 DNA reads TGCAGTGCTACCGACAGGGACCGCGAGCAGTACTTC.

V and J are TRBV12-3 or TRBV12-4 and TRBJ1-5; 10 bases match TRBD1. This CDR3 is built from 14 residues. Unmatched junction bases numbered 3, after V lost 3 bases and J lost 7 bases. The CDR3 DNA reads TGTGCCAGCAGTTTTGGGACAGGGGAACAGCCCCAGCATTTT. Translated, it gives CASSFGTGEQPQHF.

This sequence joins TRBV20-1 and TRBJ2-7; weak D call: TRBD2 (6 bases). The J call may be in error: the DNA end matches TRBJ2-5 better. Germline values: CDR1 DFQATT, CDR2 SNEGSKA (reference sequence). The CDR3 runs 13 residues. The CDR3 coding sequence is TGCAGTGCTAGACGACGGGGGTGGGAGACCCAGTACTTC. Protein sequence: CSARRRGWETQYF.

V gene TRBV20-1 combines with J gene TRBJ1-5; 8 bases line up with TRBD1. The CDR3 is 13 amino acids. Germline V gene sequence: CDR1 DFQATT, CDR2 SNEGSKA (reference sequence). The V segment lost 3 bases and the J segment 6 bases; nucleotides outside the gene matches: 4. The chain's CDR3 is CSASPGGGQPQHF. CDR3 bases: TGCAGTGCTAGTCCAGGGGGCGGTCAGCCCCAGCATTTT.

The V and J genes are TRBV20-1 and TRBJ2-7; 10 bases map to TRBD1. The germline V gene has CDR1 DFQATT and CDR2 SNEGSKA (reference sequence). This CDR3 contains 12 residues. V shed 6 bases, J shed 6 bases, and the junction held 5 bases outside the gene matches. CDR3 coding DNA: TGCAGTGCACCTTGGACAGGGGGCGAGCAGTACTTC. Encoded protein: CSAPWTGGEQYF.

This clonotype has just a few counts. V is TRBV10-3 and J is TRBJ1-4; TRBD1 is a possible D gene (5 bases). CDR3 length: 15 amino acids. The germline V and J ends were trimmed by 0 bases and 5 bases, with 10 bases remaining between them. Germline CDR1 and CDR2: ENHRY and SYGVKD. The CDR3 DNA sequence: TGTGCCATCAGTGAGTCCGGGGCCGCGAATGAAAAACTGTTTTTT. The encoded protein is CAISESGAANEKLFF.

This clonotype appeared a few times. The V and J genes are TRBV4-1 and TRBJ1-2; 9 positions match TRBD1. CDR3 size: 19 residues. The J segment lost 6 bases and the V segment lost 0 bases, leaving 17 bases of the junction unmatched. Germline CDR1 and CDR2: MGHRA and YSYEKL. The DNA of the CDR3 is TGCGCCAGCAGCCAAGATCCCCCAGGGGTGACAGGGGGGAATGATGGCTACACCTTC. It codes for CASSQDPPGVTGGNDGYTF.

The rearrangement joins TRBV20-1 to TRBJ2-4; D gene unclear. CDR1 and CDR2 from the germline V gene are DFQATT and SNEGSKA (reference sequence). The CDR3 has 13 residues. The V and J ends lost 0 bases and 7 bases respectively, with 10 bases between them. The CDR3 nucleotides are TGCAGTGCTAGAGATAACGACAATAACATTCAGTACTTC. Its translation: CSARDNDNNIQYF.

With regard to this clonotype: The junction does not match germline at one end; this may be a read error. V is TRBV12-3 or TRBV12-4 and J is TRBJ1-5, with D hard to call. The CDR3 is 14 residues long. This chain's CDR3 is CASSLSSKDQPQHF. Written as DNA, the CDR3 is TGCGCCAGCAGTTTGAGCAGCAAGGATCAGCCCCAGCATTTT.

On this clonotype: One end of the junction varies from germline; a read error may be responsible. The rearrangement uses TRBV5-1 and TRBJ2-1, with TRBD2 matching 8 bases. The CDR3 runs to 15 residues. Germline loops: CDR1 SGHRS, CDR2 YFSETQ. The CDR3 sequence is CVSSFFNGGDNEQFF. The CDR3 region has the DNA TGCGTCAGCAGCTTCTTCAACGGGGGGGACAATGAGCAGTTCTTC.

This clonotype has a handful of counts. The V gene is TRBV5-4, the J gene TRBJ1-2; D is possibly TRBD1 (5 bases). CDR1 is SGHNT and CDR2 is YYREEE in the germline V gene (reference sequence). The CDR3 loop spans 16 amino acids. Trimming removed 2 bases at V and 5 bases at J, with 19 bases between. The CDR3 DNA sequence: TGTGCCAGCAGCTTCGGGGACCGAAGATCGGAGTATGGCTACACCTTC. Encoded protein: CASSFGDRRSEYGYTF.

This chain joins TRBV6-2 or TRBV6-3 and TRBJ1-1; 10 bases are shared with TRBD1. Looked up from germline, CDR1 is MNHEY and CDR2 is SVGEGT. V was pared by 5 bases and J by 1 base, with 7 bases of the junction left unmatched. The CDR3 is 16 residues long. CDR3 coding DNA: TGTGCCAGCAGTACCCCGGGGACAGGGGAGAACACTGAAGCTTTCTTT. Protein product: CASSTPGTGENTEAFF.

In this sample, this clonotype turned up a few times. One end of the junction varies from germline; a read error may be responsible. The chain joins TRBV7-2 to TRBJ2-4; 10 bases agree with TRBD1. The J call may be wrong; the DNA end is better matched by TRBJ2-7. Germline V CDR1 and CDR2: SGHTA, FQGNSA. This CDR3 contains 15 residues. This chain's CDR3 is CANSFGGTGVYEQYF. Written as DNA, the CDR3 is TGTGCCAACAGCTTCGGCGGGACAGGGGTATACGAGCAGTACTTC.

The V and J genes are TRBV7-3 and TRBJ2-5; TRBD1 matches at 9 bases. CDR1 is SGHTA, CDR2 FQGTGA, per germline. The CDR3 totals 15 residues. Unmatched junction bases numbered 4, after V lost 3 bases and J lost 2 bases. The CDR3 reads CASSFSGTGQETQYF. CDR3 sequence (DNA): TGTGCCAGCAGCTTTTCTGGGACAGGGCAAGAGACCCAGTACTTC.

This clonotype was recorded a few times. The chain employs TRBV29-1 and TRBJ1-2; 7 bases are shared with TRBD1. The CDR3 runs to 12 residues. Germline CDR1 reads SQVTM; CDR2 reads ANQGSEA. J gave up 4 bases and V 5 bases, and 4 bases lay outside the gene matches. CDR3 nucleotide sequence: TGCAGCGTTCGACAGGGCCCCTATGGCTACACCTTC. Protein: CSVRQGPYGYTF.